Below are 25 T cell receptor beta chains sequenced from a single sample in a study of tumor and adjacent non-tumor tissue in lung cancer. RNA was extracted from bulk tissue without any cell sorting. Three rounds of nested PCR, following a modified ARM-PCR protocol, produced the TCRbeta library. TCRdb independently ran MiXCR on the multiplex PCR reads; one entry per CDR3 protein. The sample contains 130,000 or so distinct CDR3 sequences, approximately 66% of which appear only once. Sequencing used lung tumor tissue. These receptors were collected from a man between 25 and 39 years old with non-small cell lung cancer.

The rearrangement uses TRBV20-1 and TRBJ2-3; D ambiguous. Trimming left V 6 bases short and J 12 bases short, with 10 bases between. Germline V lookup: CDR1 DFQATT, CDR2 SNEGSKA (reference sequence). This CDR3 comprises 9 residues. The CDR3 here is CSAKDAQYF. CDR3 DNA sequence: TGCAGTGCCAAGGATGCACAGTATTTT.

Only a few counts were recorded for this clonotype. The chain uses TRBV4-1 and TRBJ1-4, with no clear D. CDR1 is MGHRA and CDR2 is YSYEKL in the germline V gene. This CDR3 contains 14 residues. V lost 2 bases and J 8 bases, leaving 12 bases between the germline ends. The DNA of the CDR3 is TGCGCCAGCAGCCAACTCGTAGGAGAAGAAAAACTGTTTTTT. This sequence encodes CASSQLVGEEKLFF.

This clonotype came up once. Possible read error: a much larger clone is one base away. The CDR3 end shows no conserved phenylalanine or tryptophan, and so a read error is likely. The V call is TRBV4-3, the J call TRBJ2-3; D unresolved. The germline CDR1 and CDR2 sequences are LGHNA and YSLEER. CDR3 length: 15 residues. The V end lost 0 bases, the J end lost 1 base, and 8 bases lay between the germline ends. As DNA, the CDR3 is TGCGCCAGCAGCCAAGATCCATCCGGCACAGATACGCAGTATTCT. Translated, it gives CASSQDPSGTDTQYS.

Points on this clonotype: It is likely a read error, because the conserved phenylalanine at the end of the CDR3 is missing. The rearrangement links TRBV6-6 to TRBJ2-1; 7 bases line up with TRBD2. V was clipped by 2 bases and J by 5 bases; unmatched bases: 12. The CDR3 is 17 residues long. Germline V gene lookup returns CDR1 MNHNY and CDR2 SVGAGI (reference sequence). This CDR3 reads CASSYTSEGPGDNEQFL. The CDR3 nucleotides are TGTGCCAGCAGTTACACTAGCGAGGGGCCGGGTGACAATGAGCAGTTCTTA.

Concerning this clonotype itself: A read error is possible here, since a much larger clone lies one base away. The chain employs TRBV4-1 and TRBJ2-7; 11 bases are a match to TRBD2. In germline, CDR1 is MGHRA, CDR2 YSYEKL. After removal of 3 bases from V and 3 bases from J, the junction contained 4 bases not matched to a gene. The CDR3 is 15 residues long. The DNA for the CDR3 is TGCGCCAGCAGCCATAGCGGGAGGGTAGACTACGAGCAGTACTTC. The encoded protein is CASSHSGRVDYEQYF.

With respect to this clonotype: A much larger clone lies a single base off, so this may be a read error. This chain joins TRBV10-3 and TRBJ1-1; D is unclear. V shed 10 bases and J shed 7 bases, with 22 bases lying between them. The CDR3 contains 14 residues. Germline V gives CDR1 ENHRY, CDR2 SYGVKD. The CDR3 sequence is CATESPKGRYEAFF. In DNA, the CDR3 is TGTGCCACCGAGAGTCCTAAGGGCCGATATGAAGCTTTCTTT.

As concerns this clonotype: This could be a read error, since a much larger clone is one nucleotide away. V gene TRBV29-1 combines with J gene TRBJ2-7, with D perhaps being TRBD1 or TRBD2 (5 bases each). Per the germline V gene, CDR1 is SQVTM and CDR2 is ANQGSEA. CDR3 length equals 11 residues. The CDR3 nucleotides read TGCAGCGTCCGGGACCTCTGGGAGCAGAACTTC. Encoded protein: CSVRDLWEQNF.

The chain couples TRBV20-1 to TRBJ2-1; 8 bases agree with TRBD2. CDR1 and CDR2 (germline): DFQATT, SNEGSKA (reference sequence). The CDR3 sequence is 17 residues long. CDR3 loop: CSAIGSGRSDGCNEQFF. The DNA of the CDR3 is TGCAGCGCCATAGGGAGCGGGAGATCAGATGGGTGCAATGAGCAGTTCTTC.

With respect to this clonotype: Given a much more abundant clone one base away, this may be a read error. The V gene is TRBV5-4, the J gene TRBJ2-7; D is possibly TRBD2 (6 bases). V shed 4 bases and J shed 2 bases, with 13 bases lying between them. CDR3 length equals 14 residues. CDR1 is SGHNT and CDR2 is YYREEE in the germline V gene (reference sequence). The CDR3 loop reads CASSPGLPAYEQYF. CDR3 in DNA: TGTGCCAGCAGCCCCGGACTACCTGCCTACGAGCAGTACTTC. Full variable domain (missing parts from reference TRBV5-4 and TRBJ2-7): ETGVTQSPTHLIKTRGQQVTLRCSSQSGHNTVSWYQQALGQGPQFIFQYYREEENGRGNFPPRFSGLQFPNYSSELNVNALELDDSALYLCASSPGLPAYEQYFGPGTRLTVT.

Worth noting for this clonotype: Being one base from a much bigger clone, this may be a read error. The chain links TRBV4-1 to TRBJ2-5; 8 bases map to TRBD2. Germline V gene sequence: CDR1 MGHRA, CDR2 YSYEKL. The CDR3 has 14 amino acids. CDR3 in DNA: TGCGCCAGCAGCCAAGAACTAGCGGTAGAGACCCAGCACTTC. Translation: CASSQELAVETQHF.

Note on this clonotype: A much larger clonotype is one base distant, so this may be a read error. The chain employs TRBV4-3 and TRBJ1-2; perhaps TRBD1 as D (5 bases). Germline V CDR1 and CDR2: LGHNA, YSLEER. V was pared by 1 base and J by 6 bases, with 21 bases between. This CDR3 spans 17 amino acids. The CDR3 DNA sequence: TGCGCCAGCAGCCAAGTAAGGGGCTACCTCAAGGGTGATGGCTACACCTTC. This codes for CASSQVRGYLKGDGYTF.

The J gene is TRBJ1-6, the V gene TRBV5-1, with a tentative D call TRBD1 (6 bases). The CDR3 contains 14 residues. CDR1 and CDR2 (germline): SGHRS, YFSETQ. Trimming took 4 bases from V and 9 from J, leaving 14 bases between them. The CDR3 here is CASSRNRESSPLHF. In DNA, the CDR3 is TGCGCCAGCAGCCGAAACAGGGAGAGTTCACCCCTCCACTTT.

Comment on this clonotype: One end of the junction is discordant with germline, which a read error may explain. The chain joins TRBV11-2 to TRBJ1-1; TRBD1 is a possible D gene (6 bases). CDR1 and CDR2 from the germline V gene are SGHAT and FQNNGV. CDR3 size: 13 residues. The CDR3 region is CTSSLGGVTEAIF. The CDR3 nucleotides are TGTACCAGCAGCTTAGGGGGGGTCACTGAAGCTATCTTT. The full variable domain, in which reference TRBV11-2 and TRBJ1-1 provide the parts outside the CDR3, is EAGVAQSPRYKIIEKRQSVAFWCNPISGHATLYWYQQILGQGPKLLIQFQNNGVVDDSQLPKDRFSAERLKGVDSTLKIQPAKLEDSAVYLCTSSLGGVTEAIFGQGTRLTVV.

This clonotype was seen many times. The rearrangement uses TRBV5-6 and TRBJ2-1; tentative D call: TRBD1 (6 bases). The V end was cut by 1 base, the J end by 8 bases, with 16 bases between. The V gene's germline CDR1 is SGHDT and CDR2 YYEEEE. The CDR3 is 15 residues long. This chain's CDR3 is CASSLPGALVDEQFF. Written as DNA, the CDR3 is TGTGCCAGCAGCTTGCCAGGGGCGTTGGTTGATGAGCAGTTCTTC. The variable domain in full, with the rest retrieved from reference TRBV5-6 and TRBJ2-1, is DAGVTQSPTHLIKTRGQQVTLRCSPKSGHDTVSWYQQALGQGPQFIFQYYEEEERQRGNFPDRFSGHQFPNYSSELNVNALLLGDSALYLCASSLPGALVDEQFFGPGTRLTVL.

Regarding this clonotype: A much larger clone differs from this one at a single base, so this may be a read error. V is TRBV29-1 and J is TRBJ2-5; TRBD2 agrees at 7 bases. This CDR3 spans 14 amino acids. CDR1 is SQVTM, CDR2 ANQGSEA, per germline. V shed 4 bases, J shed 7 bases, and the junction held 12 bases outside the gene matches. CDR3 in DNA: TGCAGCGTTGTCTCGACTAGCTTAGAAGCGACCCAGTACTTC. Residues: CSVVSTSLEATQYF.

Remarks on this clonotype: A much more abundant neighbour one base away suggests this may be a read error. The CDR3 DNA is TGCAGTGCTCTAGTCAGTTTCTCCTACGAGCAGTACTTC. It is translated as CSALVSFSYEQYF. The rearrangement uses TRBV20-1 and TRBJ2-7; D unresolved. This CDR3 is 13 amino acids long. Trimming took 5 bases from V and 0 from J, leaving 11 bases between them. The germline V gene has CDR1 DFQATT and CDR2 SNEGSKA (reference sequence).

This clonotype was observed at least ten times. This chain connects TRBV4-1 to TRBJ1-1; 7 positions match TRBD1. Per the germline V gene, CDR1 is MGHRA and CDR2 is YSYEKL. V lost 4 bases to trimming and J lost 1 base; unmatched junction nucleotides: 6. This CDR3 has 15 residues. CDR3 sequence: CASSRQGEPNTEAFF. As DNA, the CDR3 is TGCGCCAGCAGCCGGCAGGGGGAACCGAACACTGAAGCTTTCTTT.

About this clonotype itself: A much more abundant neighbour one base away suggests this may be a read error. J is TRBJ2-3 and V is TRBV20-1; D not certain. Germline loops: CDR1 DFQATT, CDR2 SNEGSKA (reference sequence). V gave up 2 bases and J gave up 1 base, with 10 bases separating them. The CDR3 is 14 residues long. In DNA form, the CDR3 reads TGCAGTGCTAGAAGGCCAGTAGGCACAGATACGCAGTATTTT. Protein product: CSARRPVGTDTQYF.

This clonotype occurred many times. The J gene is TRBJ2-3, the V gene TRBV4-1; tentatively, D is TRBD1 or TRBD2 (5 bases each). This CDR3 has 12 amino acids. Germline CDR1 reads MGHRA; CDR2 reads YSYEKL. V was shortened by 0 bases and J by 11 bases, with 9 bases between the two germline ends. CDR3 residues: CASSQDFGGQYF. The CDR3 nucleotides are TGCGCCAGCAGCCAAGATTTTGGGGGGCAGTATTTT.

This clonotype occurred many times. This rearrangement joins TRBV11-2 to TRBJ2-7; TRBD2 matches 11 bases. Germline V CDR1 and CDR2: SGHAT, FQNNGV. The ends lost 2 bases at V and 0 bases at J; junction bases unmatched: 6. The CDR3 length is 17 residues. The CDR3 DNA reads TGTGCCAGCAGCTTACCTAGCGGGAGGCCGGACTCCTACGAGCAGTACTTC. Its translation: CASSLPSGRPDSYEQYF.

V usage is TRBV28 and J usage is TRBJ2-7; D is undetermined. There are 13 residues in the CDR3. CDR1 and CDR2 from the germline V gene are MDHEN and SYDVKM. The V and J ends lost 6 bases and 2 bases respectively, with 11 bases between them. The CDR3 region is CASRLHSTYEQYF. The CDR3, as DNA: TGTGCCAGCAGGCTCCATAGTACCTACGAGCAGTACTTC. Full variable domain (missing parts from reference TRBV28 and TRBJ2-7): DVKVTQSSRYLVKRTGEKVFLECVQDMDHENMFWYRQDPGLGLRLIYFSYDVKMKEKGDIPEGYSVSREKKERFSLILESASTNQTSMYLCASRLHSTYEQYFGPGTRLTVT.

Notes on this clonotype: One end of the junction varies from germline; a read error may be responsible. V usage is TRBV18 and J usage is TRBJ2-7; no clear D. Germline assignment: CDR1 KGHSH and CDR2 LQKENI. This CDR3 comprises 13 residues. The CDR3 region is CASLPPMGMEQYF. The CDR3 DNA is TGTGCCAGCTTACCACCCATGGGGATGGAGCAGTACTTC.

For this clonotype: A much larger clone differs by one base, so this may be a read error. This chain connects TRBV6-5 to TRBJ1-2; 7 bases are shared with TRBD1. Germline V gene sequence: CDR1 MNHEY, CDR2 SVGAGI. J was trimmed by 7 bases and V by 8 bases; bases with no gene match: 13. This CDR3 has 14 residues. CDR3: CASGIDRAPSGYTF. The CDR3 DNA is TGTGCCAGCGGCATAGACAGGGCCCCCTCTGGCTACACCTTC.

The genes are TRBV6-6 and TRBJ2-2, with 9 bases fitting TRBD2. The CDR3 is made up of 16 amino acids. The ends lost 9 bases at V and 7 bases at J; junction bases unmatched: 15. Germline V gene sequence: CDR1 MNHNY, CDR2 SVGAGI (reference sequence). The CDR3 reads CASAGRQAGGGGELFF. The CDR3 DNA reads TGTGCCAGTGCGGGTCGTCAGGCGGGAGGGGGCGGGGAGCTGTTTTTT.

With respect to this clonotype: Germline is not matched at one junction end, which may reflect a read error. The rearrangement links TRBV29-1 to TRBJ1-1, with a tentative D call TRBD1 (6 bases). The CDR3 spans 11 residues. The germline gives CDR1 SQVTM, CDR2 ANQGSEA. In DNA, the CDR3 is TGCAGCGTGAGGAGGGACACTGAAGATTTCTTT. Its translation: CSVRRDTEDFF.